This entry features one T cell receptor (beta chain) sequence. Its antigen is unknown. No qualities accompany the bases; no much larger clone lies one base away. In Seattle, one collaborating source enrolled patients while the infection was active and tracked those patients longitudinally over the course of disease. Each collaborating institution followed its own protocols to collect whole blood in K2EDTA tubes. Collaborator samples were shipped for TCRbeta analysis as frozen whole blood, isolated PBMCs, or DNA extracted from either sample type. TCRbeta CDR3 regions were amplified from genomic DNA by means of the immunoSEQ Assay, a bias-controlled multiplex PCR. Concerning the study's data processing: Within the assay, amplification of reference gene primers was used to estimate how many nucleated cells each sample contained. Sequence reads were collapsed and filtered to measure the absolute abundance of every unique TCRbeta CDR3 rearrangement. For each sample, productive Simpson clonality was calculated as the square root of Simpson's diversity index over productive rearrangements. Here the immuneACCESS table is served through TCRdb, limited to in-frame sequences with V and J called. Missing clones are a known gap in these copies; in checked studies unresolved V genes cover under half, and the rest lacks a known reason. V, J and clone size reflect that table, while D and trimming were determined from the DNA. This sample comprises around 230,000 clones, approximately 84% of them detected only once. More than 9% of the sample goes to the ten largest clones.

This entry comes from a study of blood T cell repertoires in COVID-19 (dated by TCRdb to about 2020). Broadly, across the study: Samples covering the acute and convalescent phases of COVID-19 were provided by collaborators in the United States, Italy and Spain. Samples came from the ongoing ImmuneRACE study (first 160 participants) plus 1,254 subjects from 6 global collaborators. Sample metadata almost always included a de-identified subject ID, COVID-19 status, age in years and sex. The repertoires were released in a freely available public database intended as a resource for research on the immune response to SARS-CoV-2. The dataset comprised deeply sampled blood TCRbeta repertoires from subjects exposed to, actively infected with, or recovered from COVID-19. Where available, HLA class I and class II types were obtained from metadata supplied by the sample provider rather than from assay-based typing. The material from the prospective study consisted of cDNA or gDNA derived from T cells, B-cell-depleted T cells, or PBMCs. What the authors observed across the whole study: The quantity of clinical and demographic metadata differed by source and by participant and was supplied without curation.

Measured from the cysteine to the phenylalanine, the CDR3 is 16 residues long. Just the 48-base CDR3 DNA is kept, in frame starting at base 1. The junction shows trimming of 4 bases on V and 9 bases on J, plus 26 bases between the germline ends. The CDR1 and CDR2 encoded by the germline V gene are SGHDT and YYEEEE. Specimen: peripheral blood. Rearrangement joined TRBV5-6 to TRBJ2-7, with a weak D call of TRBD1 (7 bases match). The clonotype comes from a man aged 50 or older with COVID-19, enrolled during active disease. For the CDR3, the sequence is CASSTIPGQQEGGQYF. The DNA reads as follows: TGTGCCAGCAGCACTATCCCGGGACAGCAGGAGGGGGGGCAGTACTTC.